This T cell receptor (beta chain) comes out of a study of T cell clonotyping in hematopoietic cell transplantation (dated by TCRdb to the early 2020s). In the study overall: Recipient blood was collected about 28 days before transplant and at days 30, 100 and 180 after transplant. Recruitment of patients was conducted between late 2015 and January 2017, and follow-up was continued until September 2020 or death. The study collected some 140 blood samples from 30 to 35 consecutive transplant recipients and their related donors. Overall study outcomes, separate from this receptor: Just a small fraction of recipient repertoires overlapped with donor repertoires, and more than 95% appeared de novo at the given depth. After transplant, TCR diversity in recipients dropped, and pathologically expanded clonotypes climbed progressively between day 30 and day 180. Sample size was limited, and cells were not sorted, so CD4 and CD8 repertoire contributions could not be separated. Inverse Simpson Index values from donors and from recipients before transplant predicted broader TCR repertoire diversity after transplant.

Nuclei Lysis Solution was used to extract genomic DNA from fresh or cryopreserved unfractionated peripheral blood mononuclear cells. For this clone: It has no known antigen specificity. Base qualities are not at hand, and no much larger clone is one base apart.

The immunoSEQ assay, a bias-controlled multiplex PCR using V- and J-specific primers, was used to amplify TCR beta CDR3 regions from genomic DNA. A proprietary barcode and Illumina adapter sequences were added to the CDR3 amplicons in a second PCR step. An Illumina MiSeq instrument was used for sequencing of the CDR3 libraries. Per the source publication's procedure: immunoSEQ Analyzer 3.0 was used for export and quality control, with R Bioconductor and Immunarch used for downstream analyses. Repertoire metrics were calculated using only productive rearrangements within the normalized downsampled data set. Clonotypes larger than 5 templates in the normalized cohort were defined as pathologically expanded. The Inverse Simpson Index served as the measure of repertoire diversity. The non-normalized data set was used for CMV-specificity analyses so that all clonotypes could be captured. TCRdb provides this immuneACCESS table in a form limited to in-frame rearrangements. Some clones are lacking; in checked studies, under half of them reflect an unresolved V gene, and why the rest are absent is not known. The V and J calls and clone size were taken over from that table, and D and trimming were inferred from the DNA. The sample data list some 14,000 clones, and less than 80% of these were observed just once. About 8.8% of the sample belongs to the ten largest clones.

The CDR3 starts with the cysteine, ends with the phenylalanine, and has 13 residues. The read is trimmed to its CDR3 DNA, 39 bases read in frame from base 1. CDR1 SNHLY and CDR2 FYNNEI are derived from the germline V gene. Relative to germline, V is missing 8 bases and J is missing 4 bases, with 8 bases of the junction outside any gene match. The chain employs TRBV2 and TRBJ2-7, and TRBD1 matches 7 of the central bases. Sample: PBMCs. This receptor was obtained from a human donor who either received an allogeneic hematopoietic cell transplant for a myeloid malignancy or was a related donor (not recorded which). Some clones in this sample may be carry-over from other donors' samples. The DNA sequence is TGTGCCAGCGCCGGGACAGTCCCTTACGAGCAGTACTTC. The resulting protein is CASAGTVPYEQYF.